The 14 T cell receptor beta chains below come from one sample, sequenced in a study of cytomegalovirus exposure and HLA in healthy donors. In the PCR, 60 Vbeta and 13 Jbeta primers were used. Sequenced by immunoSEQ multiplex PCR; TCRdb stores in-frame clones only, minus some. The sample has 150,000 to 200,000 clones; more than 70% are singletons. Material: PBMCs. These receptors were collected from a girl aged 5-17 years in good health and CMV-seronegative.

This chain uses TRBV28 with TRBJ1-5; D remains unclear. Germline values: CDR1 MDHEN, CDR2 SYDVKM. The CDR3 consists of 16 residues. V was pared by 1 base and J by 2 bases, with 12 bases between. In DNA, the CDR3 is TGTGCCAGCAGTTTATCCCGGAGGGCTGGCAATCAGCCCCAGCATTTT. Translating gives CASSLSRRAGNQPQHF.

Here the CDR3 DNA reads TGTGCCTGGAGTGGAGCTACTAATGAAAAACTGTTTTTT. Its protein is CAWSGATNEKLFF. This chain links TRBV30 with TRBJ1-4; no definite D call. V lost 1 base and J lost 2, with 5 bases in between. CDR1 is GTSNPN and CDR2 is SVGIG in the germline V gene (reference sequence). The CDR3 runs to 13 residues.

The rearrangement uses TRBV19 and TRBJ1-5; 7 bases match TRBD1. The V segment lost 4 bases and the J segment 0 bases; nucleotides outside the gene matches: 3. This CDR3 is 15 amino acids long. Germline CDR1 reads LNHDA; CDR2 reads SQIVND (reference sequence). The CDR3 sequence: CASSTHRGSNQPQHF. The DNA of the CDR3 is TGTGCCAGTAGTACCCACAGGGGTAGCAATCAGCCCCAGCATTTT. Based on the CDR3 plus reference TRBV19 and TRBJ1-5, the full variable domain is DGGITQSPKYLFRKEGQNVTLSCEQNLNHDAMYWYRQDPGQGLRLIYYSQIVNDFQKGDIAEGYSVSREKKESFPLTVTSAQKNPTAFYLCASSTHRGSNQPQHFGDGTRLSIL.

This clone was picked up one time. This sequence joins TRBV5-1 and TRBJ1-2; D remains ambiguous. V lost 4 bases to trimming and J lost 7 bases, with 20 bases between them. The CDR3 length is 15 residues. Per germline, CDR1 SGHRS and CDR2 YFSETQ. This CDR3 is CASSPSEKLIVGYTF. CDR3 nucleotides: TGCGCCAGCAGCCCATCTGAGAAGCTAATCGTTGGCTACACCTTC.

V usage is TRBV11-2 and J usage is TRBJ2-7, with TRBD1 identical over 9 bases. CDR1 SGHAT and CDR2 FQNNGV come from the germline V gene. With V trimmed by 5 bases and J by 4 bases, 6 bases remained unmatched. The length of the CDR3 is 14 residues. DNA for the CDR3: TGTGCCAGCAGCCCGACAGGGGGAGGATACGAGCAGTACTTC. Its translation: CASSPTGGGYEQYF.

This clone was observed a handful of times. The CDR3 DNA reads TGCAGCGTTCGACCCCCGGGCACCGGGGAGCTGTTTTTT. Its protein is CSVRPPGTGELFF. The chain links TRBV29-1 to TRBJ2-2; D remains unclear. The CDR3 loop spans 13 amino acids. The V end lost 5 bases, the J end lost 4 bases, and 11 bases lay between the germline ends. The V gene's germline CDR1 is SQVTM and CDR2 ANQGSEA.

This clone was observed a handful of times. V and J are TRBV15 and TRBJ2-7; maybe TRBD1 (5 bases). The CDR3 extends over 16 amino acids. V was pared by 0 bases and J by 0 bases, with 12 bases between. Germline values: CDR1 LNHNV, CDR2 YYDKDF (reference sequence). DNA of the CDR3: TGTGCCACCAGCAGAGATCCTGACAGTTTCTCCTACGAGCAGTACTTC. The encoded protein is CATSRDPDSFSYEQYF.

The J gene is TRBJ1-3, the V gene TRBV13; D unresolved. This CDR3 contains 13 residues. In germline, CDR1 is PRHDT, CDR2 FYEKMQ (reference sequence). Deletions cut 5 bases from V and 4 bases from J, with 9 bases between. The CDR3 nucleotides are TGTGCCAGCAGCCCCGAACAGGGAAACACCATATATTTT. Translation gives CASSPEQGNTIYF.

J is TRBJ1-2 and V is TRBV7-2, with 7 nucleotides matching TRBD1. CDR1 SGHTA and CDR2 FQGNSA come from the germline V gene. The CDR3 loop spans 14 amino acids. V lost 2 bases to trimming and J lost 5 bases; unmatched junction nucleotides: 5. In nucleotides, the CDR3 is TGTGCCAGCAGCTTATCGGGACAGAATTATGGCTACACCTTC. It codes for CASSLSGQNYGYTF.

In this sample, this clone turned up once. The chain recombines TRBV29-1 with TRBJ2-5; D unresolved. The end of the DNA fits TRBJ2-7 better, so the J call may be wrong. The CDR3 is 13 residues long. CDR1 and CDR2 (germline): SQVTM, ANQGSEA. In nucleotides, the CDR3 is TGCAGCGTTGAAGGGTTAGCTACCTACGAGCAGTACTTC. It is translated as CSVEGLATYEQYF.

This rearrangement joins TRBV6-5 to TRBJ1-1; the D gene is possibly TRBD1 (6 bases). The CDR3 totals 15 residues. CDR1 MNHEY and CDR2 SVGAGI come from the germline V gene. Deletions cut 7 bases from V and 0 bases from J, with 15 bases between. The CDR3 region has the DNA TGTGCCAGCAACCAACGGGACACCCTGAACACTGAAGCTTTCTTT. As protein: CASNQRDTLNTEAFF.

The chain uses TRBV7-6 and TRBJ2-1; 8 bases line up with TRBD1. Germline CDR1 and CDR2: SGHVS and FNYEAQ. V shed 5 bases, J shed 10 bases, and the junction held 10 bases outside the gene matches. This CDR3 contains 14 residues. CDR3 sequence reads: CASSGPSGGGEQFF. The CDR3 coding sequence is TGTGCCAGCAGCGGACCGTCAGGGGGCGGCGAGCAGTTCTTC.

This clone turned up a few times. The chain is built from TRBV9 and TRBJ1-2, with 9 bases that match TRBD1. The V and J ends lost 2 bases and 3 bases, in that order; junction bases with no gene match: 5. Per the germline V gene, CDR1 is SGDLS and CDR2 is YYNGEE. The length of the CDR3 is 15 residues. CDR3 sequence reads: CASSVQTGGDYGYTF. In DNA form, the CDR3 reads TGTGCCAGCAGCGTCCAAACAGGGGGCGACTATGGCTACACCTTC.

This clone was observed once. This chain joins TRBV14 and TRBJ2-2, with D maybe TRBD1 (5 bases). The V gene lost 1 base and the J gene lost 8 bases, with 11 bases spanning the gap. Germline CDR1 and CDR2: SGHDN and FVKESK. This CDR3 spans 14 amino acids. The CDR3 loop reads CASSQVQGGGELFF. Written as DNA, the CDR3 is TGTGCCAGCAGCCAAGTCCAGGGCGGTGGGGAGCTGTTTTTT.